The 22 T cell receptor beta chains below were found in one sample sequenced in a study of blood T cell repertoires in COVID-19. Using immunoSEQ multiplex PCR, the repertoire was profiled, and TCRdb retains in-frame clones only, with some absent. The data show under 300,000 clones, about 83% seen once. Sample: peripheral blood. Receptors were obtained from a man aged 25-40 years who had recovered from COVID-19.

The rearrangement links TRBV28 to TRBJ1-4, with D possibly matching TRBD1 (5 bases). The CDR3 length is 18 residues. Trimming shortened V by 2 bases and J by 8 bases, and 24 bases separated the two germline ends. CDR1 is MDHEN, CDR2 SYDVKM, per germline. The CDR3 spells CASSLIRGRVVPGEKLFF. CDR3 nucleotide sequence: TGTGCCAGCAGTTTAATAAGGGGCCGAGTGGTCCCCGGGGAAAAACTGTTTTTT.

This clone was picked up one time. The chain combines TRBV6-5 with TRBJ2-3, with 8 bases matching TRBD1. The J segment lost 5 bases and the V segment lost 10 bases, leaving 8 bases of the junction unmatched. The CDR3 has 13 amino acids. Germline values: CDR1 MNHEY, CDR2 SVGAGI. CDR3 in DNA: TGTGCCACTGACAGGGGATGGGGAGATACGCAGTATTTT. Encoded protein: CATDRGWGDTQYF.

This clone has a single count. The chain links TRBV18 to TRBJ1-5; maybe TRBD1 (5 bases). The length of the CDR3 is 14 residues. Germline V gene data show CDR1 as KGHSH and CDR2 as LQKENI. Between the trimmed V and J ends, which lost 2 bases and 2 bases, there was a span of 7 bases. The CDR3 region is CASSPSQGNQPQHF. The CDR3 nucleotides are TGTGCCAGCTCACCATCACAGGGCAATCAGCCCCAGCATTTT.

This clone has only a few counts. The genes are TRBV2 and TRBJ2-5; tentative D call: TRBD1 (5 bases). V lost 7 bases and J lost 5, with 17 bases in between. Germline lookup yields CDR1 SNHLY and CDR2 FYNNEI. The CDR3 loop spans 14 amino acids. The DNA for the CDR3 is TGTGCCAGCAAGGAAGGCGAGACAGCGGAGACCCAGTACTTC. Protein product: CASKEGETAETQYF.

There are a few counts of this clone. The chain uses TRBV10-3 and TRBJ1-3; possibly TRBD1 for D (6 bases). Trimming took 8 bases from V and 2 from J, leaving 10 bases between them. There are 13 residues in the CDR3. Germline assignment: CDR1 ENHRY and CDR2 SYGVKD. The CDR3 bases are TGTGCCATCTCAACAGGGACTGGAAACACCATATATTTT. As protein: CAISTGTGNTIYF.

This CDR3 reads CASSPSGRGQANTGELFF. Written as DNA, the CDR3 is TGTGCCAGCAGCCCCTCAGGTAGGGGGCAAGCGAACACCGGGGAGCTGTTTTTT. The chain is built from TRBV7-9 and TRBJ2-2; TRBD1 matches at 7 bases. The V and J ends lost 5 bases and 0 bases, in that order; junction bases with no gene match: 12. Germline CDR1 and CDR2: SEHNR and FQNEAQ (reference sequence). The CDR3 has 18 residues.

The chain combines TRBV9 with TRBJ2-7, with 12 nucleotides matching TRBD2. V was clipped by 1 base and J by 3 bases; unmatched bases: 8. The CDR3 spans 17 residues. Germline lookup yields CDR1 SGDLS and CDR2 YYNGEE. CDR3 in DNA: TGTGCCAGCAGCGTATCGGCTAGCGGGGGGGCAGTCTACGAGCAGTACTTC. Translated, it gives CASSVSASGGAVYEQYF.

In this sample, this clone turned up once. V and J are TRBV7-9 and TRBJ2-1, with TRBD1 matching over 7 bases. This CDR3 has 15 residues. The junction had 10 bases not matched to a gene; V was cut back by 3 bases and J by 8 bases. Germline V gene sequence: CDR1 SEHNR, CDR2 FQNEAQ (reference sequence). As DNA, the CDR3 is TGTGCCAGCAGCTTCAACCGGGACAGATCCTATGAGCAGTTCTTC. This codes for CASSFNRDRSYEQFF.

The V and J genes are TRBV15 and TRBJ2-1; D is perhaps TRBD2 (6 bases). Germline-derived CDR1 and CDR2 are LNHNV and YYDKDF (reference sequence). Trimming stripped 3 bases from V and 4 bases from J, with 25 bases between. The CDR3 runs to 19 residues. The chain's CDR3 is CATSSGVGLRRASYNEQFF. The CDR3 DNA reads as TGTGCCACCAGCAGTGGGGTGGGACTTCGACGAGCCTCTTACAATGAGCAGTTCTTC.

Here the CDR3 reads CASTLGGVADTQYF. The CDR3 nucleotides read TGTGCCAGCACCCTGGGGGGGGTCGCAGATACGCAGTATTTT. The rearrangement uses TRBV5-8 and TRBJ2-3; TRBD2 agrees at 7 bases. Germline V gene sequence: CDR1 SGHTS, CDR2 YDEGEE. The CDR3 length is 14 residues. The V segment lost 6 bases and the J segment 4 bases; nucleotides outside the gene matches: 8.

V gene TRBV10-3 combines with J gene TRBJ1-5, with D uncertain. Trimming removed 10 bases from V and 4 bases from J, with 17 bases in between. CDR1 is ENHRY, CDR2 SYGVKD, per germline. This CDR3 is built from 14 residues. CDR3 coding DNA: TGTGCCACCGGGGAACCGAGGTTTAATCAGCCCCAGCATTTT. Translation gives CATGEPRFNQPQHF.

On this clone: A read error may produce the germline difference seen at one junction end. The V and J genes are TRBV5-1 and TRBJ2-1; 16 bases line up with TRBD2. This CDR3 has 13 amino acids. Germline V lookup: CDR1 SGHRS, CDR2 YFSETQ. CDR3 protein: CGTSGGAGREQFF. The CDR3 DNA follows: TGTGGGACTAGCGGGGGGGCCGGGCGTGAGCAGTTCTTC.

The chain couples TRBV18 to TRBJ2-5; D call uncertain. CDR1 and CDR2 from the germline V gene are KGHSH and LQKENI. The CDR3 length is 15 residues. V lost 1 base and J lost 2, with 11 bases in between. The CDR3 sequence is CASSPLPLPQETQYF. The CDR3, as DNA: TGTGCCAGCTCACCACTCCCGCTACCTCAAGAGACCCAGTACTTC.

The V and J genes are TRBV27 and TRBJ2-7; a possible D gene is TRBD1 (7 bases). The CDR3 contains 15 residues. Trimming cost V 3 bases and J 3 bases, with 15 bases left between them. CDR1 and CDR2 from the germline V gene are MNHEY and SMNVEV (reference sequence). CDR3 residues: CASSFYPGGGYEQYF. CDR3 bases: TGTGCCAGCAGTTTTTATCCAGGGGGAGGCTACGAGCAGTACTTC.

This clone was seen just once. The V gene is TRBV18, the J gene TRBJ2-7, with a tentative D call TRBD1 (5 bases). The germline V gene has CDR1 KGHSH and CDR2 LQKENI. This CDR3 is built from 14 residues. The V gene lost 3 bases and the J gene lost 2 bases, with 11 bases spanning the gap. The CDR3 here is CASSPSQGAYEQYV. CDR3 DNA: TGTGCCAGCTCACCGTCCCAGGGTGCCTACGAGCAGTACGTC.

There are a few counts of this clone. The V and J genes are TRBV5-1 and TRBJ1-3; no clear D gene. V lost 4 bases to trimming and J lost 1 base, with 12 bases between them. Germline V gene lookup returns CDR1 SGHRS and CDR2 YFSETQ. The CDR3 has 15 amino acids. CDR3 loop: CASSTLPRSGNTIYF. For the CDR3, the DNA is TGCGCCAGCAGCACTCTTCCCCGGTCTGGAAACACCATATATTTT.

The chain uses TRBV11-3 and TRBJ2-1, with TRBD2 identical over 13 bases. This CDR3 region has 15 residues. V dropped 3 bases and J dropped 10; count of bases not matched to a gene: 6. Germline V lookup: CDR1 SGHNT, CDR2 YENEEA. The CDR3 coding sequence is TGTGCCAGCAGCTTCCGGACTAGCGGGGGAGGCGAGCAGTTCTTC. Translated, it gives CASSFRTSGGGEQFF.

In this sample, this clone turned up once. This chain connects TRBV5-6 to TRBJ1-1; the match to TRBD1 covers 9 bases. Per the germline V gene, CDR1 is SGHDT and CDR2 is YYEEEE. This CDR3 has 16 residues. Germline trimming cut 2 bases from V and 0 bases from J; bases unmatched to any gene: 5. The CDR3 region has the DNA TGTGCCAGCAGCTTTAGGACAGGGGCGATGAACACTGAAGCTTTCTTT. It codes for CASSFRTGAMNTEAFF.

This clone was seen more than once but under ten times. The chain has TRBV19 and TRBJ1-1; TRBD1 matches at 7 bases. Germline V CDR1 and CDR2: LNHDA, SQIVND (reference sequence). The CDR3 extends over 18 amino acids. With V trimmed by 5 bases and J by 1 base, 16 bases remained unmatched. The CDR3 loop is CASSLLRQGMSGNTEAFF. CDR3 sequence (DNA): TGTGCCAGTAGTCTTTTAAGACAGGGCATGAGTGGGAACACTGAAGCTTTCTTT.

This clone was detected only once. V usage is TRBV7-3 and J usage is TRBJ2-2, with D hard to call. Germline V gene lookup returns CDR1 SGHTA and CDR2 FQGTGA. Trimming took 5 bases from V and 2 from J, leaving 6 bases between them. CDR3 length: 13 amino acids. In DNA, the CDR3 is TGTGCCAGCAGCCCCGGTAACACCGGGGAGCTGTTTTTT. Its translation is CASSPGNTGELFF.

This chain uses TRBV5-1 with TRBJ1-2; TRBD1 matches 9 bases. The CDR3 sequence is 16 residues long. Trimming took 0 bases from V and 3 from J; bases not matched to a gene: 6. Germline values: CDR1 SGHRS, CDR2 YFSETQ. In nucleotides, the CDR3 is TGCGCCAGCAGCTTGGCCTTACAGGGGGCCTACTATGGCTACACCTTC. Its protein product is CASSLALQGAYYGYTF.

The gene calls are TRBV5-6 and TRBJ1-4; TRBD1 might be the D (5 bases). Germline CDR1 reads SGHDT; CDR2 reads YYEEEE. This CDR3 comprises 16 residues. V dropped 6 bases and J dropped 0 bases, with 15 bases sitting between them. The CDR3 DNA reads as TGTGCCAGCAATGGATGGGACTACCCAACTAATGAAAAACTGTTTTTT. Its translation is CASNGWDYPTNEKLFF.